A selection of T cell receptor beta chains follows, all from one sample in a study of T cell responses to AZD1222 COVID-19 vaccine. The data were produced by immunoSEQ multiplex PCR, yet TCRdb's version contains in-frame clones alone and is incomplete. The data show roughly 77,000 clones, roughly nine tenths seen once. The starting material was peripheral blood, obtained 28 days after the second AZD1222 dose. The receptors shown here come from an adult who received the AZD1222 COVID-19 vaccine. Each CDR3 is given with its conserved first and last residue. D genes are given only for firm matches. Some rows mark clone size as missing; the rest say once, few, many or name a class of expanded clone.

>TRBJ1-2|TRBV5-4|13|.|.
CASSVDRDYGYTF
>TRBJ2-5|TRBV27|15|.|once
CASSRYTGVQETQYF
>TRBJ1-1|TRBV14|14|.|.
CASSQSAPGLEAFF
>TRBJ2-7|TRBV6-5|14|TRBD2|.
CASSNPSGNYEQYF
>TRBJ1-2|TRBV12-3/TRBV12-4|13|.|.
CASSLTGGGGYTF
>TRBJ2-3|TRBV7-2|15|.|.
CASSSRRTSTDTQYF
>TRBJ1-5|TRBV19|13|.|few
CASSMSVDQPQHF
>TRBJ2-5|TRBV12-3/TRBV12-4|11|.|.
CASSSQETQYF
>TRBJ2-5|TRBV7-9|13|TRBD1|.
CASSLTGEETQYF
>TRBJ2-2|TRBV11-3|14|.|few
CASSPTAVAGELFF
>TRBJ1-2|TRBV25-1|14|.|.
CASSELRNNYGYTF
>TRBJ2-5|TRBV11-2|15|.|.
CASSLEGSEAETQYF
>TRBJ1-5|TRBV6-6|14|.|.
CASREAAAYQPQHF
>TRBJ1-1|TRBV18|14|.|.
CASSPSRVNTEAFF
>TRBJ2-7|TRBV19|15|TRBD2|.
CASRKTSGFGYEQYF
>TRBJ2-3|TRBV24-1|14|.|few
CATSRTGGTDTQYF
>TRBJ2-1|TRBV12-1|14|.|.
CASSLGQMYNEQFF
>TRBJ2-1|TRBV19|17|TRBD2|.
CASSIVSSGSSYNEQFF
>TRBJ1-6|TRBV5-1|12|.|.
CASSLENSPLHF
>TRBJ1-5|TRBV6-5|15|.|.
CASKTGIYSNQPQHF
>TRBJ2-2|TRBV12-2|16|.|.
CASRSGSSEDTGELFF
>TRBJ1-1|TRBV7-8|11|.|.
CASSANTEAFF
>TRBJ2-7|TRBV6-1|14|.|.
CASSEAVRTYEQYF
>TRBJ2-1|TRBV19|20|TRBD2|.
CASSIYKASGVSSSYNEQFF
>TRBJ2-7|TRBV4-1|16|TRBD2|.
CASSQDTSGRFYEQYF
>TRBJ2-2|TRBV11-2|14|.|.
CASSLISATGELFF
>TRBJ1-5|TRBV2|15|.|.
CASSERTSGNQPQHF
>TRBJ1-4|TRBV7-6|14|TRBD1|.
CASSLEGADEKLFF
>TRBJ2-7|TRBV27|14|.|.
CASSPARRGYEQYF
>TRBJ2-3|TRBV9|14|.|.
CASSASPRTDTQYF
>TRBJ1-1|TRBV19|16|TRBD1|.
CASIPGQGILNTEAFF
>TRBJ1-5|TRBV19|14|.|.
CASSITTAGQPQHF
>TRBJ1-5|TRBV3-1/TRBV3-2|14|.|.
CASSQDRITRPQHF
>TRBJ2-3|TRBV4-2|16|.|.
CASSQDLYPSSDTQYF
>TRBJ1-2|TRBV6-1|14|.|.
CASSESHLGDGYTF
>TRBJ1-1|TRBV6-5|14|.|.
CASSYGRLNTEAFF
>TRBJ1-3|TRBV18|14|.|.
CASSPERIGNTIYF
>TRBJ1-2|TRBV7-2|13|.|.
CASSLAGAYGYTF
>TRBJ1-5|TRBV5-1|15|TRBD1|.
CASSLGGTDNQPQHF
>TRBJ2-1|TRBV30|15|.|.
CAWSVPGPNYNEQFF
>TRBJ2-7|TRBV30|15|TRBD2|.
CAWSRGTSGSYEQYF
>TRBJ2-2|TRBV18|16|TRBD2|.
CASSTERGLAVRELFF
>TRBJ1-2|TRBV4-3|16|.|few
CASSQDQGFFNYGYTF
>TRBJ1-2|TRBV29-1|14|TRBD1|.
CSGLTGALNYGYTF